The source of this TCR beta chain is a study of blood T cells in healthy people across ages. In the study overall: Through template switching, about one barcoded beta molecule was captured per two T cells, as measured in model experiments.

This CDR3 has 14 residues. CDR1 is SGHTA, CDR2 FQGNSA, per germline. PCR was performed a second time for roughly 6 to 12 cycles using a sample-barcoded 5' primer and a J-beta primer mix. Per-sample output comprised a minimum of 2.5 million paired-end reads containing CDR3. MiXCR, run by TCRdb on the 5' RACE reads, gives a single entry per CDR3 protein. Among 650,000 to 700,000 distinct CDR3 sequences listed, about 51% were seen once. Study-level findings and limits: Naive T cell percentage by flow cytometry tracked strongly with beta diversity. Researchers judged that diversity estimates from one million T cells fell short of true values.

Concerning this clonotype itself: Its antigen is not identified.

This clonotype originated in an elderly woman in good health. The sequenced material came from blood. The rearrangement uses TRBV7-2 and TRBJ2-7, with TRBD1 identical over 11 bases. The DNA matches TRBJ2-4 better at its end, which makes the J call doubtful. CDR3 bases: TGTGCCAGCAGCATTGGACAGGGGGCAAACATTCAGTACTTC. This gives the protein CASSIGQGANIQYF.